These 30 T cell receptor beta chains were all obtained from the same sample, sequenced in a study of T cell clonality in common variable immunodeficiency. Profiled with immunoSEQ multiplex PCR; TCRdb holds only in-frame clones, not every one. This sample has approximately 34,000 clones, each found more than once. Sequencing was carried out using peripheral blood mononuclear cells. The receptors here all came from a person between 18 and 75 years old in good health.

The sample holds many counts of this clone. The read finishes 3 residues shy of the CDR3 end, and the germline J gene is used to complete it. The chain links TRBV11-2 to TRBJ1-1, with D perhaps TRBD1 (6 bases). The CDR3 is 15 residues long. CDR1 is SGHAT, CDR2 FQNNGV, per germline. Trimming removed 5 bases from V and 4 bases from J, with 17 bases in between. The DNA read from the CDR3 is TGTGCCAGCAGCCTTACAGGGCGCGGTGGCACTGAA. Translating it yields CASSLTGRGGTE. The whole CDR3 region reads CASSLTGRGGTEAFF.

This clone has at least ten counts. The CDR3 reads CSALELAVASTDTQYF. CDR3 DNA (partial): TGCAGTGCTTTAGAACTAGCGGTTGCTAGCACAGATACG. This sequence joins TRBV20-1 and TRBJ2-3; TRBD2 matches 8 bases. The sequence runs out 3 residues before the end of the CDR3; the remainder is reconstructed from the germline J gene. CDR1 DFQATT and CDR2 SNEGSKA come from the germline V gene (reference sequence). CDR3 size: 16 residues. The V and J ends lost 5 bases and 0 bases, in that order; junction bases with no gene match: 10.

In this sample, this clone turned up many times. The CDR3 end lies 3 residues beyond the end of the read and is filled in from the germline J gene. The J gene is TRBJ1-5, the V gene TRBV10-3; 9 bases map to TRBD1. The CDR3 runs 14 residues. Germline V gene data show CDR1 as ENHRY and CDR2 as SYGVKD. V was clipped by 10 bases and J by 6 bases; unmatched bases: 10. The CDR3 DNA, read in part, is TGTGCCACTAGGACAGGGGTAGACCCTCAGCCC. This encodes CATRTGVDPQP. The entire CDR3 is CATRTGVDPQPQHF.

The table lists this clone with many counts. The read ends 3 residues before the CDR3 terminus; that terminus is restored from the germline J gene. The chain links TRBV20-1 to TRBJ2-7; a weak D match, TRBD2 (6 bases). The V and J ends lost 3 bases and 1 base respectively, with 13 bases between them. This CDR3 spans 14 amino acids. The germline CDR1 and CDR2 sequences are DFQATT and SNEGSKA (reference sequence). CDR3 DNA, as far as it was read: TGCAGTGCTAGGGGGAGGACTCGTTCCTACGAG. This sequence encodes CSARGRTRSYE. The entire CDR3 sequence reads CSARGRTRSYEQYF.

This clone occurred many times. The read comes to an end 3 residues before the CDR3 does, leaving the germline J gene to fill in the end. The V and J genes are TRBV6-1 and TRBJ1-5; D remains unclear. There are 13 residues in the CDR3. From germline, CDR1 is MNHNS and CDR2 SASEGT. The CDR3 DNA, read in part, is TGTGCCAGCAGTGAAGGGGCTATCTTACCC. Its translation: CASSEGAILP. The full CDR3 reads CASSEGAILPQHF.

Ten or more counts support this clone. The read falls 3 residues short of the CDR3 end, and the missing part is taken from the germline J gene. The V call is TRBV6-2 or TRBV6-3, the J call TRBJ1-2, with D possibly TRBD1 on 6 matching bases. Germline V CDR1 and CDR2: MNHEY, SVGEGT. V lost 7 bases and J 4 bases, leaving 13 bases between the germline ends. The CDR3 totals 13 residues. The sequenced part of the CDR3 DNA is TGTGCCAGCACCCCGGCGGGGGCCTATGGC. Its translation is CASTPAGAYG. The whole CDR3 region reads CASTPAGAYGYTF.

This clone appeared many times. The read is 3 residues too short to cover the CDR3 end, so that end is filled in from the germline J gene. The rearrangement joins TRBV30 to TRBJ1-6; 7 positions match TRBD1. CDR1 is GTSNPN and CDR2 is SVGIG in the germline V gene (reference sequence). This CDR3 is 14 amino acids long. Trimming cost V 5 bases and J 6 bases; bases outside gene matches: 7. CDR3: CAWGGTVPNSPLHF. CDR3 DNA, as far as it was read: TGTGCCTGGGGAGGGACAGTACCTAATTCACCC.

This clone has ten or more counts. The sequenced CDR3 bases are TGCAGCGTTGAAGATTGGGGCGGCTCCACAGATACG. Protein product: CSVEDWGGSTDT. The whole CDR3 sequence reads CSVEDWGGSTDTQYF. The V call is TRBV29-1, the J call TRBJ2-3; tentative D call: TRBD1 (5 bases). The read ends 3 residues early relative to the CDR3; the germline J gene fills the gap. Trimming removed 0 bases from V and 2 bases from J, with 12 bases in between. The germline gives CDR1 SQVTM, CDR2 ANQGSEA. This CDR3 is built from 15 residues.

This clone occurred many times. The CDR3 is cut off 3 residues early in the read; its end comes from the germline J gene. The chain carries TRBV5-5 and TRBJ2-7, with D unclear. Between the trimmed V and J ends, which lost 2 bases and 3 bases, there was a span of 15 bases. The germline gives CDR1 SGHKS, CDR2 YYEKEE (reference sequence). The CDR3 extends over 15 amino acids. CDR3 residues: CASSLTDFPNYEQYF. CDR3 DNA, as far as it was read: TGTGCCAGCAGCTTAACCGACTTCCCAAACTACGAG.

This clone was picked up a small number of times. The read stops 3 residues short of the end of the CDR3; the missing end is completed from the germline J gene. The chain has TRBV7-9 and TRBJ1-2, with TRBD1 matching 8 bases. The germline CDR1 and CDR2 sequences are SEHNR and FQNEAQ (reference sequence). The CDR3 consists of 14 residues. Here the CDR3 reads CASSPGTGSVGYTF. CDR3 DNA (partial): TGTGCCAGCAGCCCAGGGACAGGCTCAGTAGGC.

This clone has a count of ten or more. The sequence runs out 3 residues before the end of the CDR3; the remainder is reconstructed from the germline J gene. The V gene is TRBV30, the J gene TRBJ2-7; tentatively, D is TRBD2 (6 bases). The CDR3 covers 17 residues. CDR1 is GTSNPN and CDR2 is SVGIG in the germline V gene (reference sequence). Trimming pared 2 bases from V and 0 bases from J, leaving 20 bases between. The CDR3 bases that were read are TGTGCCTGGAGTCCGGGGGATGGCGGGTTACGCTCCTACGAG. This encodes CAWSPGDGGLRSYE. The full CDR3 reads CAWSPGDGGLRSYEQYF.

The sample holds many counts of this clone. The read terminates 3 residues ahead of where the CDR3 ends, so the germline J gene completes it. The chain combines TRBV7-9 with TRBJ2-1; 8 bases align to TRBD2. Germline V lookup: CDR1 SEHNR, CDR2 FQNEAQ (reference sequence). Trimming took 5 bases from V and 5 from J; bases not matched to a gene: 8. The CDR3 has 15 residues. The CDR3 bases that were read are TGTGCCAGCAGCGCCGGGACTAGTAGAAACAATGAG. Its translation is CASSAGTSRNNE. The entire CDR3 protein reads CASSAGTSRNNEQFF.

This clone was seen many times. The read ends 3 residues before the CDR3 terminus; that terminus is restored from the germline J gene. The chain is built from TRBV6-2 or TRBV6-3 and TRBJ2-6, with D hard to call. The CDR3 totals 15 residues. Trimming removed 4 bases from V and 0 bases from J, with 7 bases in between. CDR1 and CDR2 from the germline V gene are MNHEY and SVGEGT. The CDR3 sequence is CASSLQSSGANVLTF. CDR3 DNA (partial): TGTGCCAGCAGTTTACAGAGCTCTGGGGCCAACGTC.

This clone was observed many times. CDR3 sequence: CSAKKDRARADTQYF. The DNA read from the CDR3 is TGCAGTGCTAAGAAGGACAGGGCGAGGGCAGATACG. V gene TRBV20-1 combines with J gene TRBJ2-3, with TRBD1 matching over 8 bases. The read ends 3 residues before the CDR3 terminus; that terminus is restored from the germline J gene. Per germline, CDR1 DFQATT and CDR2 SNEGSKA (reference sequence). The trim removed 4 bases at V and 4 bases at J, leaving 10 bases unmatched. The CDR3 has 15 amino acids.

In this sample, this clone turned up many times. The observed sequence ends 3 residues before the CDR3 terminus, with the missing tail filled in from the germline J gene. The chain uses TRBV10-3 and TRBJ1-1, with 12 bases fitting TRBD1. Germline V gene lookup returns CDR1 ENHRY and CDR2 SYGVKD. The ends lost 8 bases at V and 3 bases at J; junction bases unmatched: 7. This CDR3 spans 15 amino acids. Incomplete CDR3 DNA: TGTGCCATCCCGGGACAGGGGGCGGGGTACACTGAA. Translated: CAIPGQGAGYTE. The complete CDR3 reads CAIPGQGAGYTEAFF.

In this sample, this clone turned up many times. The read terminates 3 residues before the CDR3 end, so the remaining end is supplied by the germline J gene. This chain connects TRBV5-1 to TRBJ2-7; no clear D. Germline lookup yields CDR1 SGHRS and CDR2 YFSETQ. The CDR3 totals 13 residues. V dropped 0 bases and J dropped 4 bases, with 8 bases sitting between them. This CDR3 reads CASSLDQDYEQYF. The covered CDR3 bases are TGCGCCAGCAGCTTGGACCAGGATTACGAG.

This clone was counted ten times or more. The CDR3 end is not reached by the read, which stops 3 residues before it; the germline J gene fills it in. This chain uses TRBV30 with TRBJ2-7, with TRBD2 identical over 7 bases. Germline CDR1 and CDR2: GTSNPN and SVGIG (reference sequence). Trimming removed 0 bases from V and 2 bases from J; junction bases left unmatched: 7. The CDR3 sequence is 15 residues long. The CDR3 DNA, read in part, is TGTGCCTGGAGTGTACTGCGGGGGTTAACCTACGAG. Protein sequence: CAWSVLRGLTYE. The entire CDR3 is CAWSVLRGLTYEQYF.

This clone was counted at least ten times. Incomplete CDR3 DNA: TGCAGTGCCTCAGAGTCTGAGACC. This encodes CSASESET. The whole CDR3 region reads CSASESETQYF. The rearrangement joins TRBV20-1 to TRBJ2-5; D is unclear. The CDR3 end lies 3 residues beyond the end of the read and is filled in from the germline J gene. Trimming removed 6 bases at V and 5 bases at J, with 10 bases between. The V gene's germline CDR1 is DFQATT and CDR2 SNEGSKA (reference sequence). CDR3 length: 11 amino acids.

The sample holds many counts of this clone. The CDR3 is cut off 3 residues early in the read; its end comes from the germline J gene. The gene calls are TRBV4-1 and TRBJ2-3; 10 bases are shared with TRBD2. The CDR3 is 16 amino acids. Germline loops: CDR1 MGHRA, CDR2 YSYEKL. The V and J ends lost 2 bases and 4 bases, in that order; junction bases with no gene match: 6. Incomplete CDR3 DNA: TGCGCCAGCAGCCAATCGCTACTAGCGGGATCAGATACG. Translation: CASSQSLLAGSDT. The entire CDR3 sequence reads CASSQSLLAGSDTQYF.

This clone was detected many times. From the germline J gene comes the end of the CDR3, since the read stops 3 residues before it. The chain is built from TRBV20-1 and TRBJ2-1; perhaps D is TRBD1 or TRBD2 (5 bases each). In germline, CDR1 is DFQATT, CDR2 SNEGSKA (reference sequence). V lost 6 bases to trimming and J lost 0 bases, with 9 bases between them. The CDR3 spans 13 residues. The chain's CDR3 is CSAEGSSYNEQFF. The sequenced part of the CDR3 DNA is TGCAGTGCCGAGGGGAGCTCCTACAATGAG.

This clone was found many times. The read ends 3 residues before the CDR3 terminus; that terminus is restored from the germline J gene. This chain connects TRBV20-1 to TRBJ2-1; 14 nucleotides agree with TRBD2. V gave up 6 bases and J gave up 2 bases; unmatched junction bases: 3. There are 15 residues in the CDR3. The germline V gene encodes CDR1 DFQATT and CDR2 SNEGSKA (reference sequence). The part of the CDR3 DNA that was read is TGCAGTGCCCGGACTAGCGGGAGGACCTACAATGAG. Translated, it gives CSARTSGRTYNE. The whole CDR3 sequence reads CSARTSGRTYNEQFF.

The table lists this clone with many counts. The read falls 3 residues short of the CDR3 end, and the missing part is taken from the germline J gene. The V call is TRBV19, the J call TRBJ2-5; D may correspond to TRBD1 or TRBD2 (5 bases each). CDR3 size: 13 residues. V lost 3 bases, J lost 4 bases, and 9 bases lay in between. Germline-derived CDR1 and CDR2 are LNHDA and SQIVND (reference sequence). The CDR3 bases that were read are TGTGCCAGTAGTATTACAGGAGGAGAGACC. Residues: CASSITGGET. The complete CDR3 reads CASSITGGETQYF.

This clone was recorded at least ten times. The DNA ends 3 residues before the CDR3 does, and the rest of the CDR3 is filled in from the germline J gene. The chain couples TRBV20-1 to TRBJ1-6, with TRBD1 matching over 7 bases. This CDR3 is 13 amino acids long. The germline gives CDR1 DFQATT, CDR2 SNEGSKA (reference sequence). V trimming: 2 bases; J trimming: 10 bases; junction bases outside the gene matches: 5. CDR3 sequence: CSARRDSQSPLHF. The sequenced part of the CDR3 DNA is TGCAGTGCTAGAAGGGACAGCCAATCACCC.

This clone was picked up a small number of times. The read halts 3 residues ahead of the CDR3 end, with the missing end drawn from the germline J gene. The rearrangement links TRBV13 to TRBJ2-3; a possible D gene is TRBD1 (5 bases). CDR3 length: 17 residues. Germline lookup yields CDR1 PRHDT and CDR2 FYEKMQ (reference sequence). V lost 4 bases to trimming and J lost 5 bases, with 22 bases between them. CDR3 DNA (partial): TGTGCCAGCAGCTCCCGGCAGGGTGCCGCCGCTAGAGATACG. Amino acid sequence: CASSSRQGAAARDT. The complete CDR3 protein is CASSSRQGAAARDTQYF.

In this sample, this clone turned up many times. The CDR3 end lies 3 residues beyond the end of the read and is filled in from the germline J gene. V usage is TRBV30 and J usage is TRBJ2-3; 11 nucleotides agree with TRBD2. Unmatched junction bases numbered 6, after V lost 2 bases and J lost 2 bases. Germline V CDR1 and CDR2: GTSNPN, SVGIG (reference sequence). The CDR3 runs 16 residues. The CDR3 loop reads CAWSSRLAGPTDTQYF. Partial CDR3 DNA: TGTGCCTGGAGTTCCCGACTAGCGGGACCCACAGATACG.

At least ten counts were recorded for this clone. Only one base separates this from a far larger clonotype, so it likely reflects a read error. The read finishes 3 residues shy of the CDR3 end, and the germline J gene is used to complete it. The sample carries other DNA sequences with the same CDR3. The chain joins TRBV6-4 to TRBJ2-1, with a possible D match to TRBD2 (7 bases). Germline V gene data show CDR1 as MRHNA and CDR2 as SNTAGT. Trimming shortened V by 3 bases and J by 8 bases, and 14 bases separated the two germline ends. The CDR3 consists of 14 residues. CDR3: CASSEGLGGHEQFF. CDR3 bases read: TGTGCCAGCAGTGAAGGACTAGGGGGGCATGAG.

This clone has a count of ten or more. The DNA ends 3 residues before the CDR3 does, and the rest of the CDR3 is filled in from the germline J gene. This chain connects TRBV5-1 to TRBJ2-1, with D possibly matching TRBD1 (6 bases). Trimming took 3 bases from V and 7 from J, leaving 14 bases between them. The CDR3 is 14 residues long. Germline V CDR1 and CDR2: SGHRS, YFSETQ. CDR3 DNA, as far as it was read: TGCGCCAGCAGCTCCAGGGGCCCATCTAATGAG. Amino acids: CASSSRGPSNE. The whole CDR3 region reads CASSSRGPSNEQFF.

This clone came up many times. The CDR3 end lies 3 residues beyond the end of the read and is filled in from the germline J gene. The chain uses TRBV30 and TRBJ1-1; D is undetermined. V lost 2 bases to trimming and J lost 1 base, with 8 bases between them. This CDR3 comprises 13 residues. Germline V gives CDR1 GTSNPN, CDR2 SVGIG (reference sequence). CDR3 sequence reads: CAWSWAGNTEAFF. The CDR3 DNA, read in part, is TGTGCCTGGAGTTGGGCGGGGAACACTGAA.

This clone was counted at least ten times. Read sequence stops 3 residues before the CDR3 end, and the germline J gene provides the missing end. The chain combines TRBV30 with TRBJ2-1; 12 bases map to TRBD2. V lost 2 bases to trimming and J lost 4 bases; unmatched junction nucleotides: 3. The CDR3 is 15 amino acids. From germline, CDR1 is GTSNPN and CDR2 SVGIG (reference sequence). The CDR3 sequence: CAWSPGTSGYNEQFF. The part of the CDR3 DNA that was read is TGTGCCTGGAGTCCCGGGACTAGCGGGTACAATGAG.

This clone occurred many times. Read sequence stops 3 residues before the CDR3 end, and the germline J gene provides the missing end. The V and J genes are TRBV28 and TRBJ2-7; 9 nucleotides match TRBD1. This CDR3 has 15 amino acids. Trimming at V came to 5 bases and at J to 5 bases, leaving 10 bases not matched to a gene. The germline gives CDR1 MDHEN, CDR2 SYDVKM. The sequenced part of the CDR3 DNA is TGTGCCAGCAGTCGAGACCGGACAGGGGACCACGAG. Residues: CASSRDRTGDHE. The full-length CDR3 reads as CASSRDRTGDHEQYF.